The entry below describes one T cell receptor (beta chain). The data were produced by immunoSEQ multiplex PCR, yet TCRdb's version contains in-frame clones alone and is incomplete. This sample has roughly 340,000 clones, with about 90% found just once. This sample is part of a study of blood T cell repertoires in COVID-19. Overall study: The United States, Italy and Spain were the sources of the acute and convalescent COVID-19 samples.

CDR3 length: 16 residues. CDR1 is SGHRS and CDR2 is YFSETQ in the germline V gene. Trimming at V came to 7 bases and at J to 8 bases, leaving 20 bases not matched to a gene. The V call is TRBV5-1, the J call TRBJ1-2; TRBD1 matches 7 bases. The receptor comes from a woman aged 25-40 years with COVID-19, enrolled during active disease. Sequencing used peripheral blood. The CDR3 is CASFAGGTNNVGGYTF. The CDR3 DNA reads TGCGCCAGCTTTGCAGGGGGGACGAATAATGTGGGAGGCTACACCTTC.